Described below is a single TCR beta chain sequence and its context. The CDR3 has 15 residues. J lost 0 bases, V lost 5 bases, and 5 bases had no gene match. From germline, CDR1 is MNHEY and CDR2 SVGAGI. The data originate from a study of blood T cell repertoires in COVID-19. Study as a whole: COVID-19 samples collected from the United States, Italy and Spain covered acute and convalescent phases. Sample material is recorded as cDNA or gDNA derived from T cells, B-cell-depleted T cells, or PBMCs.

In the authors' workflow: For nucleated cells, counts were estimated from reference gene primer amplification. The repertoire was sequenced with immunoSEQ multiplex PCR; TCRdb's copy has only in-frame clones and lacks some. Clonal size and the V and J genes are those of that table, whereas D and trimming came from the DNA. This table holds under 300,000 clones, around 83% found once. The material sequenced was peripheral blood. The origin of this receptor is a woman under 30 with acute or convalescent COVID-19. The V and J genes are TRBV6-5 and TRBJ2-3; 7 bases fit TRBD2. The CDR3 nucleotides are TGTGCCAGCAGTATCGGGAGGTCTAGCACAGATACGCAGTATTTT. Protein: CASSIGRSSTDTQYF.